This T cell receptor beta chain was captured in a study of Graves' ophthalmopathy and Graves' hyperthyroidism. Background on the study: Peripheral blood was obtained at first diagnosis, ahead of any treatment.

The germline V gene encodes CDR1 SGDLS and CDR2 YYNGEE. There are 15 residues in the CDR3. V dropped 4 bases and J dropped 4 bases, with 16 bases sitting between them. Study-wide points: Detection in blood was also observed for most expanded thyroid clonotypes above 0.001 frequency.

Amplification from RNA transcripts yielded the TCR beta CDR3 regions. Investigators did first-round RT-PCR with HTBI primers, then second-round multiplex PCR. TCRdb reprocessed the multiplex PCR reads via MiXCR and lists one record per CDR3 protein. The data hold 400,000 to 450,000 distinct CDR3 sequences, with more than 20% observed a single time. Cases classed as stable hyperthyroidism had no ophthalmopathy within 18 months of follow-up. This clonotype was recorded at least ten times. The antigen remains undetermined. The sequence derives from a young woman with stable Graves' hyperthyroidism. V and J are TRBV9 and TRBJ2-3; D may correspond to TRBD1 or TRBD2 (7 bases each). The material sequenced was peripheral blood. CDR3 amino acids: CASSLAGRGPDTQYF. In nucleotides, the CDR3 is TGTGCCAGCAGCCTCGCTGGGAGGGGGCCAGATACGCAGTATTTT.